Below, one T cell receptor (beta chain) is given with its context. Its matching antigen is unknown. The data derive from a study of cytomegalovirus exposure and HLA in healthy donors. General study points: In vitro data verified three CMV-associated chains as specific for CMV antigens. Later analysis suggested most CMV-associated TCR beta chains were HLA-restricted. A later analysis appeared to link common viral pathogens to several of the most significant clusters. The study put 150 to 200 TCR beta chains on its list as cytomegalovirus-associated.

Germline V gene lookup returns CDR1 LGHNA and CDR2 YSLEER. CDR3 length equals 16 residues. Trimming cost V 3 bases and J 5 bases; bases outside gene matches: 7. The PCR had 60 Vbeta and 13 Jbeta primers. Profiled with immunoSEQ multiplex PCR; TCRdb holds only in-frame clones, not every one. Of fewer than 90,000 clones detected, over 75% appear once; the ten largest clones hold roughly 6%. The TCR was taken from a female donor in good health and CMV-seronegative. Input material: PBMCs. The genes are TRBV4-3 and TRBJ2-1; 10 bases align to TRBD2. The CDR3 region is CASSQELAGNHNEQFF. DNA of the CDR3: TGCGCCAGCAGCCAGGAACTAGCGGGGAACCACAATGAGCAGTTCTTC.